The clone carrying this T cell receptor (beta chain) was found many times. Its antigen is unknown. RNA served as the template for amplifying TCR beta CDR3 regions. Scientists carried out first-round RT-PCR using HTBI primers and then a second-round multiplex PCR. Using its own MiXCR run on the multiplex PCR reads, TCRdb lists one record per CDR3 protein. This sample yields around 340,000 distinct CDR3 sequences, of which around a sixth are seen a single time; 9% to 15% belongs to the top ten. The diagnosis was founded upon clinical symptoms, serum thyroxine, TRAb, thyroid ultrasound and orbital computed tomography. There are 15 residues in the CDR3. V dropped 0 bases and J dropped 7 bases, with 11 bases sitting between them. Germline V CDR1 and CDR2: SGHRS, YFSETQ. The data stem from a study of Graves' ophthalmopathy and Graves' hyperthyroidism. Study-level background: Prior to any treatment, peripheral blood was collected at the time of initial diagnosis.

The study, taken as a whole, reports: Prediction of ophthalmopathy progression reached less than 71% sensitivity and about 72% specificity.

Sequencing was carried out using peripheral blood. The sequence was collected from an adult man with Graves' ophthalmopathy. The V and J genes are TRBV5-1 and TRBJ1-6; TRBD1 is a possible D gene (6 bases). The CDR3 is CASSLEGGRNSPLHF. The CDR3 DNA sequence: TGCGCCAGCAGCTTGGAGGGGGGCCGAAATTCACCCCTCCACTTT.